A single sample is the source of the 22 T cell receptor beta chains below, sequenced in a study of cytomegalovirus exposure and HLA in healthy donors. The PCR had 60 Vbeta and 13 Jbeta primers. Sequencing used immunoSEQ multiplex PCR; TCRdb keeps in-frame clones, though not all of them. The listing contains just over 20,000 clones. The material sequenced was PBMCs. These receptor sequences come from a man aged 55 to 70 in good health and CMV-seropositive.

This chain uses TRBV11-2 with TRBJ2-3; D remains ambiguous. This CDR3 is built from 14 residues. Looked up from germline, CDR1 is SGHAT and CDR2 is FQNNGV. V lost 0 bases and J 0 bases, leaving 4 bases between the germline ends. The CDR3 DNA follows: TGTGCCAGCAGCTTAGAACGGAGCACAGATACGCAGTATTTT. This translates into CASSLERSTDTQYF. Complete variable domain (other parts from reference TRBV11-2 and TRBJ2-3): EAGVAQSPRYKIIEKRQSVAFWCNPISGHATLYWYQQILGQGPKLLIQFQNNGVVDDSQLPKDRFSAERLKGVDSTLKIQPAKLEDSAVYLCASSLERSTDTQYFGPGTRLTVL.

The CDR3 loop reads CASSTDRDMNTEAFF. CDR3 nucleotide sequence: TGTGCCAGCAGTACCGACAGGGACATGAACACTGAAGCTTTCTTT. The chain is built from TRBV28 and TRBJ1-1; 7 bases are shared with TRBD1. This CDR3 is built from 15 residues. CDR1 and CDR2 from the germline V gene are MDHEN and SYDVKM. V shed 5 bases and J 0 bases; nucleotides not matched to a gene: 6.

This chain links TRBV6-1 with TRBJ1-1; TRBD1 matches 8 bases. Trimming removed 2 bases from V and 3 bases from J; junction bases left unmatched: 5. The germline V gene encodes CDR1 MNHNS and CDR2 SASEGT. CDR3 length equals 15 residues. This CDR3 is CASSEPTGGYTEAFF. CDR3 nucleotide sequence: TGTGCCAGCAGTGAACCAACAGGGGGTTACACTGAAGCTTTCTTT.

J is TRBJ1-4 and V is TRBV4-2; maybe TRBD1 (5 bases). Germline loops: CDR1 LGHNA, CDR2 YNFKEQ. V lost 1 base and J lost 4, with 10 bases in between. CDR3 length equals 15 residues. CDR3 loop: CASSQAQGNNEKLFF. The CDR3 DNA reads as TGTGCCAGCAGCCAAGCCCAGGGAAATAATGAAAAACTGTTTTTT.

V usage is TRBV9 and J usage is TRBJ2-1; 7 nucleotides match TRBD2. Germline assignment: CDR1 SGDLS and CDR2 YYNGEE. The CDR3 loop spans 17 amino acids. V shed 5 bases, J shed 0 bases, and the junction held 11 bases outside the gene matches. The CDR3 sequence is CASSPRSAGSSYNEQFF. CDR3 sequence (DNA): TGTGCCAGCAGTCCCAGATCAGCGGGAAGCTCCTACAATGAGCAGTTCTTC.

The chain is built from TRBV18 and TRBJ1-3, with D perhaps matching TRBD1 (5 bases). The germline gives CDR1 KGHSH, CDR2 LQKENI. The CDR3 consists of 15 residues. The V end was cut by 3 bases, the J end by 2 bases, with 11 bases between. CDR3 coding DNA: TGTGCCAGCTCACCGACCGACAGTGCTGGAAACACCATATATTTT. It codes for CASSPTDSAGNTIYF.

This chain joins TRBV15 and TRBJ2-7, with 8 bases lining up with TRBD1. Trimming removed 1 base from V and 5 bases from J; junction bases left unmatched: 4. Germline lookup yields CDR1 LNHNV and CDR2 YYDKDF (reference sequence). This CDR3 comprises 14 residues. The CDR3 loop is CATSRAGGRNEQYF. In nucleotides, the CDR3 is TGTGCCACCAGCAGAGCAGGGGGCCGCAACGAGCAGTACTTC.

This chain connects TRBV5-1 to TRBJ1-2, with TRBD1 matching 7 bases. Germline CDR1 and CDR2: SGHRS and YFSETQ. J was trimmed by 13 bases and V by 4 bases; bases with no gene match: 7. This CDR3 contains 11 residues. CDR3 amino acids: CASSLDRVRTF. CDR3 sequence (DNA): TGCGCCAGCAGCCTAGACAGGGTTCGCACCTTC.

The chain links TRBV19 to TRBJ2-3; tentatively, D is TRBD1 (5 bases). CDR1 and CDR2 from the germline V gene are LNHDA and SQIVND (reference sequence). There are 14 residues in the CDR3. V gave up 4 bases and J gave up 6 bases, with 14 bases separating them. The CDR3 loop reads CASSTGIYRDTQYF. CDR3 in DNA: TGTGCCAGTAGTACAGGGATTTACCGGGATACGCAGTATTTT.

The V call is TRBV29-1, the J call TRBJ1-2, with 9 bases aligning to TRBD1. With 4 bases clipped from V and 7 bases from J, the junction kept 4 bases outside the gene matches. Germline lookup yields CDR1 SQVTM and CDR2 ANQGSEA. The length of the CDR3 is 12 residues. This CDR3 is CSVGDRALGYTF. The CDR3 bases are TGCAGCGTTGGGGACAGGGCCCTTGGCTACACCTTC. Full variable domain (outside the CDR3, taken from reference TRBV29-1 and TRBJ1-2): SAVISQKPSRDICQRGTSLTIQCQVDSQVTMMFWYRQQPGQSLTLIATANQGSEATYESGFVIDKFPISRPNLTFSTLTVSNMSPEDSSIYLCSVGDRALGYTFGSGTRLTVV.

The rearrangement joins TRBV2 to TRBJ2-2; tentative D call: TRBD2 (6 bases). Trimming took 5 bases from V and 1 from J, leaving 11 bases between them. Germline loops: CDR1 SNHLY, CDR2 FYNNEI. The CDR3 covers 15 residues. The CDR3 loop is CASSPGELNTGELFF. The CDR3 nucleotides are TGTGCCAGCAGTCCGGGAGAGTTGAACACCGGGGAGCTGTTTTTT.

V gene TRBV2 combines with J gene TRBJ1-1; D ambiguous. Germline V lookup: CDR1 SNHLY, CDR2 FYNNEI. Trimming shortened V by 6 bases and J by 4 bases, and 12 bases separated the two germline ends. The CDR3 is 13 residues long. This CDR3 reads CASRLGRGTEAFF. DNA of the CDR3: TGTGCCAGCAGGCTCGGTCGGGGCACTGAAGCTTTCTTT.

V is TRBV5-1 and J is TRBJ2-7, with 13 bases matching TRBD2. The CDR3 is made up of 15 amino acids. Unmatched junction bases numbered 6, after V lost 3 bases and J lost 6 bases. Germline CDR1 SGHRS, CDR2 YFSETQ. CDR3 protein: CASSSGLAGTFEQYF. As DNA, the CDR3 is TGCGCCAGCAGCTCGGGACTAGCGGGAACTTTCGAGCAGTACTTC.

The chain uses TRBV6-1 and TRBJ2-2; 7 nucleotides agree with TRBD1. CDR3 size: 14 residues. V shed 7 bases and J 2 bases; nucleotides not matched to a gene: 4. The germline V gene has CDR1 MNHNS and CDR2 SASEGT. CDR3: CASTGTVNTGELFF. In DNA, the CDR3 is TGTGCCAGCACTGGGACAGTAAACACCGGGGAGCTGTTTTTT.

J is TRBJ1-2 and V is TRBV30; 10 nucleotides line up with TRBD1. The CDR3 has 13 amino acids. Germline trimming cut 2 bases from V and 6 bases from J; bases unmatched to any gene: 3. Germline loops: CDR1 GTSNPN, CDR2 SVGIG (reference sequence). The CDR3 region is CAWSTGQGNGYTF. Written as DNA, the CDR3 is TGTGCCTGGAGTACGGGACAGGGGAATGGCTACACCTTC.

The chain joins TRBV18 to TRBJ1-1; no reliable D call. The germline V gene has CDR1 KGHSH and CDR2 LQKENI. The CDR3 spans 15 residues. V was pared by 0 bases and J by 0 bases, with 8 bases between. CDR3: CASSPPHRLNTEAFF. In DNA form, the CDR3 reads TGTGCCAGCTCACCACCCCACAGATTGAACACTGAAGCTTTCTTT.

J is TRBJ1-2 and V is TRBV7-9; 7 positions agree with TRBD1. The germline CDR1 and CDR2 sequences are SEHNR and FQNEAQ (reference sequence). The CDR3 totals 12 residues. The J segment lost 10 bases and the V segment lost 4 bases, leaving 6 bases of the junction unmatched. The CDR3 loop is CASSSRDSYYTF. Written as DNA, the CDR3 is TGTGCCAGCAGCTCCCGGGACAGCTACTACACCTTC.

V usage is TRBV2 and J usage is TRBJ1-1; possible D gene TRBD1, 5 bases. Trimming left V 2 bases short and J 1 base short, with 8 bases between. This CDR3 has 14 residues. CDR1 SNHLY and CDR2 FYNNEI come from the germline V gene. The CDR3 is CASSERGGNTEAFF. The CDR3 nucleotides read TGTGCCAGCAGTGAAAGGGGAGGGAACACTGAAGCTTTCTTT.

The rearrangement uses TRBV28 and TRBJ2-7; 8 bases agree with TRBD1. V trimming: 7 bases; J trimming: 3 bases; junction bases outside the gene matches: 5. CDR1 MDHEN and CDR2 SYDVKM come from the germline V gene. The CDR3 is made up of 13 amino acids. CDR3 region: CASIPGQDYEQYF. In DNA, the CDR3 is TGTGCCAGCATCCCGGGACAGGACTACGAGCAGTACTTC.

The rearrangement joins TRBV19 to TRBJ1-2; 10 nucleotides align to TRBD1. The trim removed 4 bases at V and 7 bases at J, leaving 3 bases unmatched. Germline values: CDR1 LNHDA, CDR2 SQIVND (reference sequence). This CDR3 is 13 amino acids long. CDR3 in amino acids: CASSTDRGGGYTF. The CDR3 DNA reads TGTGCCAGTAGTACGGACAGGGGGGGTGGCTACACCTTC.

CDR3 nucleotides: TGTGCCGGGGGGGGGACAGGGCCTGACTCTGGAAACACCATATATTTT. Its translation: CAGGGTGPDSGNTIYF. This chain uses TRBV30 with TRBJ1-3; TRBD1 matches at 9 bases. Trimming removed 8 bases from V and 0 bases from J; junction bases left unmatched: 11. Germline CDR1 GTSNPN, CDR2 SVGIG (reference sequence). The CDR3 covers 16 residues.

This chain links TRBV7-6 with TRBJ1-5; D is possibly TRBD1 (5 bases). Trimming took off 2 bases at V and 6 bases at J, with 8 bases between the two ends. The CDR3 contains 13 residues. Germline V CDR1 and CDR2: SGHVS, FNYEAQ. The CDR3 DNA reads TGTGCCAGCAGCTTACTAGGGGCTCAGCCCCAGCATTTT. Translated: CASSLLGAQPQHF. The whole variable domain, filled in from reference TRBV7-6 and TRBJ1-5, reads GAGVSQSPRYKVTKRGQDVALRCDPISGHVSLYWYRQALGQGPEFLTYFNYEAQQDKSGLPNDRFSAERPEGSISTLTIQRTEQRDSAMYRCASSLLGAQPQHFGDGTRLSIL.